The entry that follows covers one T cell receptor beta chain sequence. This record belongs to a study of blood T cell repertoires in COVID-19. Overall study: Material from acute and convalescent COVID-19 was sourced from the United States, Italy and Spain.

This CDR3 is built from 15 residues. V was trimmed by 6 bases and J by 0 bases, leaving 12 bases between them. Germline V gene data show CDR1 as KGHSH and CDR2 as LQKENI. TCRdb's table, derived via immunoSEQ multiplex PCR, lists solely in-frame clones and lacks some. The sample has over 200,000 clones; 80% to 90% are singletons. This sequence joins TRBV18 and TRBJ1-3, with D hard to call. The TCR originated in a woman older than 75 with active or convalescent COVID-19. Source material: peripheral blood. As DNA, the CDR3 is TGTGCCAGCTCCCCGTCCGGCGGCTCTGGAAACACCATATATTTT. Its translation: CASSPSGGSGNTIYF.